This T cell receptor beta chain was sequenced during a study of identical twins. With V trimmed by 8 bases and J by 3 bases, 6 bases remained unmatched. There are 15 residues in the CDR3. TCRdb used MiXCR to reprocess the 5' RACE reads, holding one entry per CDR3 protein. The data hold about 390,000 distinct CDR3 sequences, with 9% observed a single time. Study-wide results and caveats: Models underestimated how often monozygotic twins shared out-of-frame TCR alpha. Twin-shared out-of-frame alpha sequences showed excess low generation probability.

As to this clonotype: Its antigen is currently unknown.

The chain has TRBV12-3 or TRBV12-4 and TRBJ2-6; 8 bases line up with TRBD1. Sequenced input: naive T cells sorted from blood. The sequence was collected from a woman in her fifties or sixties in good health. For the CDR3, the DNA is TGTGCCAGCGGGAACAGGGGGTTTGGGGCCAACGTCCTGACTTTC. Encoded protein: CASGNRGFGANVLTF.